The 5 T cell receptor beta chains reported below all come from one sample, sequenced in a study of post-analysis software for immune sequencing data. Antigens for these TCRs are unknown. Prepared libraries of TCR beta cDNA carried unique molecular identifiers. TCRdb used MiXCR to reprocess the PCR reads, holding one entry per CDR3 protein. The sample contains roughly 730,000 distinct CDR3 sequences, roughly 27% of which appear only once. Whole-study results and caveats: Higher frequency in patients than in controls was seen for about five TRBV segments, with TRBV5-6, TRBV5-1 and TRBV20-1 among them.

Sequencing was done on a sample of blood. These receptors all come from a girl aged 5 to 17 with multiple sclerosis.

This clonotype was seen more than once but under ten times. This rearrangement joins TRBV3-1 to TRBJ2-6, with 12 bases lining up with TRBD2. Germline V gene data show CDR1 as LGHDT and CDR2 as YNNKEL (reference sequence). V was pared by 4 bases and J by 2 bases, with 3 bases of the junction left unmatched. CDR3 length: 17 residues. The CDR3 protein is CASSLRTSGTGANVLTF. In nucleotides, the CDR3 is TGTGCCAGCAGCCTTCGGACTAGCGGGACTGGGGCCAACGTCCTGACTTTC.

With regard to this clonotype: The germline gene is not matched at one end of the junction; a read error may be the cause. The rearrangement uses TRBV5-1 and TRBJ1-4, with TRBD1 as a possible D gene (5 bases). Looked up from germline, CDR1 is SGHRS and CDR2 is YFSETQ. The CDR3 sequence is 14 residues long. The CDR3 spells CASSLDGTEEKRFF. CDR3 coding DNA: TGCGCCAGCAGCTTGGATGGGACGGAGGAAAAACGGTTTTTT.

The gene calls are TRBV20-1 and TRBJ2-1; 13 bases agree with TRBD2. CDR1 and CDR2 (germline): DFQATT, SNEGSKA (reference sequence). The CDR3 has 16 amino acids. V trimming: 1 base; J trimming: 7 bases; junction bases outside the gene matches: 7. The CDR3 region has the DNA TGCAGTGCTAGAGCTAGACTAGCGGGAGGAGGTAATGAGCAGTTCTTC. Translating gives CSARARLAGGGNEQFF.

This clonotype has just a few counts. The genes are TRBV6-5 and TRBJ1-1, with unresolved D. The CDR3 is 11 amino acids. Trimming shortened V by 9 bases and J by 1 base, and 6 bases separated the two germline ends. Germline CDR1 MNHEY, CDR2 SVGAGI. CDR3 protein: CASQENTEAFF. CDR3 DNA: TGTGCCAGTCAGGAGAACACTGAAGCTTTCTTT.

This chain links TRBV7-2 with TRBJ2-7, with D tentatively TRBD1 (5 bases). Germline values: CDR1 SGHTA, CDR2 FQGNSA. Trimming removed 1 base from V and 12 bases from J, with 16 bases in between. The CDR3 covers 13 residues. The CDR3: CASSLGSTWGPYF. The CDR3 DNA sequence: TGTGCCAGCAGCTTAGGGTCGACTTGGGGCCCGTACTTC.